This T cell receptor beta chain was found in a study of T cell repertoires in cytomegalovirus infection. This clonotype was seen a handful of times. Its target is not known. This CDR3 spans 16 amino acids. Trimming took 4 bases from V and 0 from J, leaving 12 bases between them. Germline V gene lookup returns CDR1 SGHTA and CDR2 FQGTGA. TCRdb re-analysed the reads in MiXCR, keeping a single row per CDR3 protein. Among 450,000 to 600,000 distinct CDR3 sequences listed, 30% to 40% were seen once. The chain recombines TRBV7-3 with TRBJ2-2; D may be TRBD1 or TRBD2 (5 bases each). Here the sequenced sample was cultured PBMCs, taken from culture after CMV antigen stimulation. The sequence was obtained from a human donor in good health (CMV status not recorded). Some clones in this sample may be carry-over from other donors' samples. CDR3 amino acids: CASSSSGRTNTGELFF. The CDR3 bases are TGTGCCAGCAGCTCATCGGGACGTACGAACACCGGGGAGCTGTTTTTT.